Below are 16 T cell receptor beta chains sequenced from a single sample in a study of graft-versus-host responses after intestinal transplantation. Plated together were some 200,000 CFSE-labeled responder cells and some 200,000 irradiated, violet-dye-labeled stimulator cells. Libraries were prepared by immunoSEQ multiplex PCR; TCRdb keeps only in-frame clonotypes and omits some of them. Of 6,600 or so clones listed, roughly a quarter are singletons. This material consisted of alloreactive CD8+ T cells from a mixed lymphocyte reaction culture, taken before transplantation. Subset specified: CFSE-low proliferating T cells sorted from roughly six-day pre-transplant mixed lymphocyte reaction (GvH or HvG direction). The receptor set was obtained from a human patient who was an organ donor for intestinal transplantation.

The V and J genes are TRBV27 and TRBJ2-1; possible D gene TRBD2, 6 bases. In germline, CDR1 is MNHEY, CDR2 SMNVEV (reference sequence). The V and J ends lost 4 bases and 6 bases respectively, with 16 bases between them. The CDR3 contains 15 residues. In nucleotides, the CDR3 is TGTGCCAGCAGTTACGTTCGGGAGATTGGCAATGAGCAGTTCTTC. It yields the protein CASSYVREIGNEQFF.

Worth noting for this clone: The missing conserved phenylalanine or tryptophan at the end of this CDR3 makes a read error likely. The V gene is TRBV5-4, the J gene TRBJ2-3; possible D gene TRBD2, 6 bases. The CDR3 covers 14 residues. V was pared by 4 bases and J by 2 bases, with 11 bases between. In germline, CDR1 is SGHNT, CDR2 YYREEE (reference sequence). The CDR3 spells CASSQGLLTDTQYI. CDR3 nucleotides: TGTGCCAGCAGCCAGGGACTCCTCACAGATACGCAGTATATT.

This clone came up a few times. A read error may produce the germline difference seen at one junction end. The genes are TRBV9 and TRBJ1-1, with 8 bases aligning to TRBD1. The germline V gene has CDR1 SGDLS and CDR2 YYNGEE. The CDR3 totals 15 residues. The CDR3 nucleotides are TGCGCCAGCAGCCATGCTCAGGGGGCGCTTACTGAAGCTTTCTTT. Its translation: CASSHAQGALTEAFF. The full variable domain, rest sourced from reference TRBV9 and TRBJ1-1, is DSGVTQTPKHLITATGQRVTLRCSPRSGDLSVYWYQQSLDQGLQFLIQYYNGEERAKGNILERFSAQQFPDLHSELNLSSLELGDSALYFCASSHAQGALTEAFFGQGTRLTVV.

The chain combines TRBV5-5 with TRBJ2-7; no reliable D call. Germline loops: CDR1 SGHKS, CDR2 YYEKEE (reference sequence). The length of the CDR3 is 15 residues. Between the trimmed V and J ends, which lost 4 bases and 2 bases, there was a span of 16 bases. The CDR3 nucleotides read TGTGCCAGCAGCCCATCCGGCCCCTATACCTACGAGCAGTACTTC. Translation gives CASSPSGPYTYEQYF.

This clone was seen only a few times. The chain recombines TRBV7-8 with TRBJ2-5; 9 nucleotides agree with TRBD1. Trimming removed 5 bases from V and 5 bases from J; junction bases left unmatched: 6. CDR3 length: 14 residues. The germline V gene has CDR1 SGHVS and CDR2 FQNEAQ. The CDR3: CASSPTGGAETQYF. The CDR3, as DNA: TGTGCCAGCAGCCCCACAGGGGGCGCTGAGACCCAGTACTTC.

The rearrangement uses TRBV7-9 and TRBJ2-5, with a weak D call TRBD2 (6 bases). CDR3 length equals 15 residues. Germline CDR1 SEHNR, CDR2 FQNEAQ (reference sequence). Trimming left V 1 base short and J 4 bases short, with 13 bases between. The DNA of the CDR3 is TGTGCCAGCAGCTTAGGGTTTCCAGCGGGAGAGACCCAGTACTTC. It codes for CASSLGFPAGETQYF.

The rearrangement links TRBV27 to TRBJ2-7, with 9 bases aligning to TRBD2. The V gene's germline CDR1 is MNHEY and CDR2 SMNVEV (reference sequence). V lost 6 bases, J lost 1 base, and 4 bases stayed unmatched. The CDR3 spans 14 residues. This chain's CDR3 is CASSYTSGSYEQYF. The CDR3 coding sequence is TGTGCCAGCAGCTATACTAGCGGGTCCTACGAGCAGTACTTC.

The chain joins TRBV15 to TRBJ2-5; no firm D call. This CDR3 has 16 amino acids. The V gene lost 0 bases and the J gene lost 2 bases, with 13 bases spanning the gap. Germline V gene lookup returns CDR1 LNHNV and CDR2 YYDKDF (reference sequence). The CDR3 sequence is CATSRDEGLGQETQYF. The CDR3, as DNA: TGTGCCACCAGCAGAGATGAAGGGCTGGGGCAAGAGACCCAGTACTTC. The full variable domain, its missing parts supplied by reference TRBV15 and TRBJ2-5, is DAMVIQNPRYQVTQFGKPVTLSCSQTLNHNVMYWYQQKSSQAPKLLFHYYDKDFNNEADTPDNFQSRRPNTSFCFLDIRSPGLGDTAMYLCATSRDEGLGQETQYFGPGTRLLVL.

In DNA form, the CDR3 reads TGTGCCAGCAGCGATTACGGACAGGGTAATTCACCCCTCCACTTT. Its protein product is CASSDYGQGNSPLHF. This chain connects TRBV28 to TRBJ1-6; the match to TRBD1 covers 8 bases. This CDR3 region has 15 residues. Germline CDR1 and CDR2: MDHEN and SYDVKM. With V trimmed by 6 bases and J by 6 bases, 7 bases remained unmatched.

This clone was seen more than once but under ten times. The chain has TRBV9 and TRBJ2-4; D remains unclear. Germline assignment: CDR1 SGDLS and CDR2 YYNGEE. The V end lost 4 bases, the J end lost 7 bases, and 18 bases lay between the germline ends. The CDR3 has 15 amino acids. The CDR3 region is CASSPSSVPGNIQYF. For the CDR3, the DNA is TGTGCCAGCAGCCCCTCCTCAGTGCCCGGTAACATTCAGTACTTC.

This clone was recorded a few times. V gene TRBV28 combines with J gene TRBJ2-7, with a possible D match to TRBD2 (6 bases). Germline V lookup: CDR1 MDHEN, CDR2 SYDVKM. This CDR3 contains 13 residues. Deletions cut 6 bases from V and 3 bases from J, with 12 bases between. The CDR3 is CASSYGLHYEQYF. The DNA for the CDR3 is TGTGCCAGCAGCTACGGACTACACTACGAGCAGTACTTC.

This rearrangement joins TRBV5-1 to TRBJ2-4; TRBD2 agrees at 10 bases. The J call may be faulty, since TRBJ2-7 better matches the DNA end. Germline CDR1 SGHRS, CDR2 YFSETQ. The CDR3 runs to 14 residues. The CDR3 coding sequence is TGCGCCAGCAGTGACACTAGCGGGAACGACGAGCAGTACTTC. Residues: CASSDTSGNDEQYF.

This clone was detected only a few times. The J gene is TRBJ2-1, the V gene TRBV6-5; no firm D call. The V gene's germline CDR1 is MNHEY and CDR2 SVGAGI. Trimming left V 5 bases short and J 5 bases short, with 13 bases between. The CDR3 runs to 14 residues. The CDR3 DNA is TGTGCCAGCAGTGAAGAGGTAGATAACAATGAGCAGTTCTTC. Amino acids: CASSEEVDNNEQFF.

CDR3 nucleotides: TGTGCCAGCACCTTGGGGGTGGAAGCTTTCTTT. This encodes CASTLGVEAFF. The chain combines TRBV6-6 with TRBJ1-1; tentatively, D is TRBD1 (5 bases). The CDR3 consists of 11 residues. Trimming left V 7 bases short and J 8 bases short, with 11 bases between. Germline CDR1 MNHNY, CDR2 SVGAGI (reference sequence).

This clone was observed a few times. The chain employs TRBV7-4 and TRBJ1-5, with D possibly being TRBD1 (5 bases). CDR1 and CDR2 (germline): SGHVT, SQSDAQ. V was shortened by 5 bases and J by 4 bases, with 12 bases between the two germline ends. This CDR3 has 14 amino acids. CDR3 nucleotide sequence: TGTGCCAGCAGCACCTCGGGGGGAAATCAGCCCCAGCATTTT. It codes for CASSTSGGNQPQHF.

This chain links TRBV27 with TRBJ1-5, with no clear D. The CDR3 runs to 12 residues. Germline assignment: CDR1 MNHEY and CDR2 SMNVEV (reference sequence). Trimming shortened V by 4 bases and J by 4 bases, and 5 bases separated the two germline ends. CDR3 amino acids: CASSSRNQPQHF. The CDR3 bases are TGTGCCAGCAGTTCCCGTAATCAGCCCCAGCATTTT.